This T cell receptor (beta chain) was found in a study of cytomegalovirus exposure and HLA in healthy donors. Looked up from germline, CDR1 is SNHLY and CDR2 is FYNNEI. V lost 7 bases and J 7 bases, leaving 17 bases between the germline ends. The length of the CDR3 is 14 residues. The PCR was carried out with 60 Vbeta primers and 13 Jbeta primers. The protocol was immunoSEQ multiplex PCR, while the TCRdb copy is restricted to in-frame clones and leaves out a portion. This sample has around 120,000 clones; less than 80% occur once, and the top ten carry approximately 3.9%. Sample: PBMCs. The origin of this receptor is a man between 25 and 39 years old in good health and CMV-seropositive. This chain links TRBV2 with TRBJ1-5; perhaps TRBD1 as D (6 bases). The CDR3 nucleotides are TGTGCCAGCAACCAACAGGGATGGGAACAGCCCCAGCATTTT. Its protein product is CASNQQGWEQPQHF.